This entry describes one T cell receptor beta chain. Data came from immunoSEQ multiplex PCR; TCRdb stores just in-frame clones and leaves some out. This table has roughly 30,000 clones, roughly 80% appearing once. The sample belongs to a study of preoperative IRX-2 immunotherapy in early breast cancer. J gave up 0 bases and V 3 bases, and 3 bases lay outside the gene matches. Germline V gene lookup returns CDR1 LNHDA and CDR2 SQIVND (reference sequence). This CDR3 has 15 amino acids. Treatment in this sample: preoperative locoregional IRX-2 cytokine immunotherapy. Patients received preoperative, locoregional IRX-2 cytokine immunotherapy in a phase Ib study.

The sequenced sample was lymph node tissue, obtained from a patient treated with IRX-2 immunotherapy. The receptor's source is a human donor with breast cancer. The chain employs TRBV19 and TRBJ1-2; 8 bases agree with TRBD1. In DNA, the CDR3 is TGTGCCAGTAGTATCCGGGACAGGCCTAACTATGGCTACACCTTC. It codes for CASSIRDRPNYGYTF.